One T cell receptor beta chain is described in this entry. Its target is unknown. The CDR3 runs 15 residues. Germline V gene lookup returns CDR1 SGHAT and CDR2 FQNNGV. Trimming cost V 5 bases and J 2 bases; bases outside gene matches: 7. The data belong to a study of cytomegalovirus exposure and HLA in healthy donors. Study observations and caveats: Earlier analysis yielded a pattern in which most TCR beta V segments were productive about 90% or about 30% of the time. In a later analysis, a missense DCLRE1C variant was linked to TCR beta V- and J-gene trimming.

The PCR had 60 Vbeta and 13 Jbeta primers. Assay used: immunoSEQ multiplex PCR; TCRdb lists only in-frame clones, some missing. Among some 180,000 clones listed, about four fifths were seen once. The clonotype was recovered from a man aged 35-49 years in good health and CMV-seronegative. Sequenced material: PBMCs. V and J are TRBV11-2 and TRBJ2-7; 9 positions match TRBD2. The CDR3 spells CASSPRLAGTYEQYF. The CDR3 region has the DNA TGTGCCAGCAGCCCCCGGCTAGCGGGGACCTACGAGCAGTACTTC.